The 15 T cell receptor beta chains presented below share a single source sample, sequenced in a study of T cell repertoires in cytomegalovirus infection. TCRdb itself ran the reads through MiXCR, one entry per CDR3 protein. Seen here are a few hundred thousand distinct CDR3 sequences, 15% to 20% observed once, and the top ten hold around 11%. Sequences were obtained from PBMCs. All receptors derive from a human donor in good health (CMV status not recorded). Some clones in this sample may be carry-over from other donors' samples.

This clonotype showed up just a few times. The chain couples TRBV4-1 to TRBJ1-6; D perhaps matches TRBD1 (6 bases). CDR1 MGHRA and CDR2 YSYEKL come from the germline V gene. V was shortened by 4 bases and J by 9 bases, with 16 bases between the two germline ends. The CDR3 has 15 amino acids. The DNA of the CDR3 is TGCGCCAGCAGCCCTCGGGGGCGCGGAGGTTCACCCCTCCACTTT. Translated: CASSPRGRGGSPLHF.

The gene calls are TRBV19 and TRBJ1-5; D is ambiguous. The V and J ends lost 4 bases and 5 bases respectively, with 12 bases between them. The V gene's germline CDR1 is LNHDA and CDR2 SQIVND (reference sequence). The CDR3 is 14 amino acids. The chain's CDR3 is CASSNRGGDQPQHF. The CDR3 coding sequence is TGTGCCAGTAGTAACCGGGGTGGGGATCAGCCCCAGCATTTT.

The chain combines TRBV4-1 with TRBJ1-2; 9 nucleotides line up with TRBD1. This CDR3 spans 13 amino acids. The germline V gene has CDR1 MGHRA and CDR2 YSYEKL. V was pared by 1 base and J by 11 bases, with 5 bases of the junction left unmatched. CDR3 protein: CASSQGTGDRYTF. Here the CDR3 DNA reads TGCGCCAGCAGCCAAGGGACAGGGGACAGATACACCTTC.

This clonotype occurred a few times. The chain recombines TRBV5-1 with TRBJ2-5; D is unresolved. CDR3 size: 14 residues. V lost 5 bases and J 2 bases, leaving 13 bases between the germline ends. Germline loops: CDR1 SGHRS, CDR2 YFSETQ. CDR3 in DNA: TGCGCCAGCAGGGCAGGCGCAAATCAAGAGACCCAGTACTTC. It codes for CASRAGANQETQYF.

CDR3 amino acids: CASRSLPSTDTQYF. CDR3 coding DNA: TGTGCCAGCCGGAGTCTTCCCAGCACAGATACGCAGTATTTT. The chain joins TRBV19 to TRBJ2-3; no firm D call. Germline lookup yields CDR1 LNHDA and CDR2 SQIVND (reference sequence). The CDR3 has 14 amino acids. V was clipped by 9 bases and J by 0 bases, with 13 bases between them.

The CDR3 is CSARDLRIQETQYF. As DNA, the CDR3 is TGCAGTGCTAGAGATCTCAGGATCCAAGAGACCCAGTACTTC. The chain employs TRBV20-1 and TRBJ2-5; no clear D. The CDR3 spans 14 residues. Germline assignment: CDR1 DFQATT and CDR2 SNEGSKA (reference sequence). Trimming left V 0 bases short and J 1 base short, with 9 bases between.

DNA for the CDR3: TGTGCCAGCTCGACAGGGCTATACGAGCAGTACTTC. Translating it yields CASSTGLYEQYF. The chain links TRBV28 to TRBJ2-7, with 7 positions matching TRBD1. CDR3 size: 12 residues. The ends lost 8 bases at V and 4 bases at J; junction bases unmatched: 5. Germline-derived CDR1 and CDR2 are MDHEN and SYDVKM.

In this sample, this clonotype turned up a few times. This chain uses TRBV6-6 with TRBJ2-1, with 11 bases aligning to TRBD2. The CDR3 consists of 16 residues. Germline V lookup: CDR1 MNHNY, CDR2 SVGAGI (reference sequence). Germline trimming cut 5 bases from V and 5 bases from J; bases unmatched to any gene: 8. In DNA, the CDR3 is TGTGCCAGCAGTCTAGCGGGGGGAATCTATAACAATGAGCAGTTCTTC. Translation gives CASSLAGGIYNNEQFF.

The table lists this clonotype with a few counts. The CDR3 nucleotides are TGTGCCATTAGGGAGGCGGCTAATCAGCCCCAGCATTTT. Translation gives CAIREAANQPQHF. This chain connects TRBV10-3 to TRBJ1-5; D unclear. Trimming cost V 9 bases and J 4 bases, with 13 bases left between them. The CDR3 extends over 13 amino acids. Germline assignment: CDR1 ENHRY and CDR2 SYGVKD.

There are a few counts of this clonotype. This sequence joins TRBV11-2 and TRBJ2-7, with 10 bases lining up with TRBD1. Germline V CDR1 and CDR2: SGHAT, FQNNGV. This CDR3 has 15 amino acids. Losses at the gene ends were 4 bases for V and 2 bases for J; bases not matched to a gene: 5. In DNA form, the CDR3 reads TGTGCCAGCAGCTCGGGACAGGGGCTAACCTACGAGCAGTACTTC. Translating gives CASSSGQGLTYEQYF. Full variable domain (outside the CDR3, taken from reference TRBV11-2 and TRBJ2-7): EAGVAQSPRYKIIEKRQSVAFWCNPISGHATLYWYQQILGQGPKLLIQFQNNGVVDDSQLPKDRFSAERLKGVDSTLKIQPAKLEDSAVYLCASSSGQGLTYEQYFGPGTRLTVT.

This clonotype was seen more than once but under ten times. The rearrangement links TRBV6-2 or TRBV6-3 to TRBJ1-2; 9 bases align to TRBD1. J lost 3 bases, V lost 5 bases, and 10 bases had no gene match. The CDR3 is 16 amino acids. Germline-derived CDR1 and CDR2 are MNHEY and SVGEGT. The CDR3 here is CASSPGARDRDYGYTF. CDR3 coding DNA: TGTGCCAGCAGTCCCGGGGCCCGGGACAGGGACTATGGCTACACCTTC.

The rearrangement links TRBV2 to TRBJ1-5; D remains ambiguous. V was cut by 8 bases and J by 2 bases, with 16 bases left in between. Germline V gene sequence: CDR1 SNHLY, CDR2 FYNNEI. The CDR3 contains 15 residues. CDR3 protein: CASDREPRGNQPQHF. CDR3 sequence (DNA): TGTGCCAGCGACCGGGAACCTCGGGGCAATCAGCCCCAGCATTTT.

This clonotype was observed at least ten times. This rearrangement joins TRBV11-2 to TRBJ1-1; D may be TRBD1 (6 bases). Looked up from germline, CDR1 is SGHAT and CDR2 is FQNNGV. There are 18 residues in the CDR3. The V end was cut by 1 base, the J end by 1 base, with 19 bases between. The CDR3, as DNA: TGTGCCAGCAGCTTAGGGGGGCTGAGACTCCGGGCGAACACTGAAGCTTTCTTT. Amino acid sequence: CASSLGGLRLRANTEAFF.

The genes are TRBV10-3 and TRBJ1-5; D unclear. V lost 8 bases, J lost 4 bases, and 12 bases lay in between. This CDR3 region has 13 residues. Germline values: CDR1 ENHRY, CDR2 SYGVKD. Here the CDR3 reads CAIPTEGNQPQHF. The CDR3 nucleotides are TGTGCCATCCCGACGGAAGGGAATCAGCCCCAGCATTTT.

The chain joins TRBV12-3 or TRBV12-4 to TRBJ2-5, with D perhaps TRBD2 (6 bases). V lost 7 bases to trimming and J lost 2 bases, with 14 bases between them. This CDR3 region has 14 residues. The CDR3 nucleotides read TGTGCCAGCACCCTCGGCGGGGTGCAAGAGACCCAGTACTTC. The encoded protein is CASTLGGVQETQYF.